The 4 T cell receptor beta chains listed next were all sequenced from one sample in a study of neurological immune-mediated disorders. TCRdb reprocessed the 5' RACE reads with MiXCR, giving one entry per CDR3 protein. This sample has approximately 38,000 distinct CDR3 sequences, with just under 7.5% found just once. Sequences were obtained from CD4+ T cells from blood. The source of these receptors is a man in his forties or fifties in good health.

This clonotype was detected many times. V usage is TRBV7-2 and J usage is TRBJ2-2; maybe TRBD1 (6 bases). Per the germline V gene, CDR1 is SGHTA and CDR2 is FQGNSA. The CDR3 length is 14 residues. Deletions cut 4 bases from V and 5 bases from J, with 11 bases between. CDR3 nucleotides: TGTGCCAGCAGCTCGATCAGGGGTACCGGGGAGCTGTTTTTT. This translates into CASSSIRGTGELFF.

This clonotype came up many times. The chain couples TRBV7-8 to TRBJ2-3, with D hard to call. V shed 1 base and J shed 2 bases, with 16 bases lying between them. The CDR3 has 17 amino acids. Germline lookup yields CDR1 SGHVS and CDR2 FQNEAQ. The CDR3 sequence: CASSLGPGLITTDTQYF. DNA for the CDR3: TGTGCCAGCAGCTTAGGTCCGGGCCTGATTACCACAGATACGCAGTATTTT.

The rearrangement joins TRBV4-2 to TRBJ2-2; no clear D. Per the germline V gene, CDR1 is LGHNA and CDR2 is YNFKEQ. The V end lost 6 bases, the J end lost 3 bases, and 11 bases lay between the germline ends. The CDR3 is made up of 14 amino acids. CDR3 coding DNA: TGTGCCAGCAGTGCCGTTCTGGACACCGGGGAGCTGTTTTTT. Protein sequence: CASSAVLDTGELFF.

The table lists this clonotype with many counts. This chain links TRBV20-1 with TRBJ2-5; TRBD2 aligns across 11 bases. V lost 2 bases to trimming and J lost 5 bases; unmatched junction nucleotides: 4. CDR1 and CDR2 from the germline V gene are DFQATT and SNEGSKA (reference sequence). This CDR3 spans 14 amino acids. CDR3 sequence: CSARPTSGTETQYF. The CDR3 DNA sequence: TGCAGTGCTAGACCGACTAGCGGGACGGAGACCCAGTACTTC.